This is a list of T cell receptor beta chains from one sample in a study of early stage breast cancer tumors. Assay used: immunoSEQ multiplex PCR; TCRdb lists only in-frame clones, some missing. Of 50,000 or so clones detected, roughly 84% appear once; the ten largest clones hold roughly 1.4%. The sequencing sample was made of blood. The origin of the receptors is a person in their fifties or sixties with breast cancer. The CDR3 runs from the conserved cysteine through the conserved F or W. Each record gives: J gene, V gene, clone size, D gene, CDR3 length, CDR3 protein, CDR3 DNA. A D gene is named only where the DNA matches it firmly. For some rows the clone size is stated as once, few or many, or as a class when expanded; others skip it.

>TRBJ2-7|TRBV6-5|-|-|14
CASSRGGGSYEQYF
TGTGCCAGCAGCAGGGGTGGAGGGAGCTACGAGCAGTACTTC
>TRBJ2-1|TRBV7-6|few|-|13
CASSSGVYNEQFF
TGTGCCAGCAGCTCGGGGGTCTACAATGAGCAGTTCTTC
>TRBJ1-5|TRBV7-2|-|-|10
CASSFRGQHF
TGTGCCAGCAGCTTTCGGGGCCAGCATTTT
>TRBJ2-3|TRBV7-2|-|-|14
CASSPTPFTDTQYF
TGTGCCAGCAGCCCTACTCCTTTCACAGATACGCAGTATTTT
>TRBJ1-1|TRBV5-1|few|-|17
CASSLGGGLGLNTEAFF
TGCGCCAGCAGCTTGGGCGGAGGGTTGGGATTGAACACTGAAGCTTTCTTT
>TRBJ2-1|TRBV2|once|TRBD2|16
CASSEVGGWVNNEQFF
TGTGCCAGCAGTGAAGTGGGGGGGTGGGTGAACAATGAGCAGTTCTTC
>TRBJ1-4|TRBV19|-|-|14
CASSIASPNEKLFF
TGTGCCAGTAGTATTGCCAGCCCTAATGAAAAACTGTTTTTT
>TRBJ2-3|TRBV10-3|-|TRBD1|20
CAITGRDGQGSGGRTDTQYF
TGTGCCATTACCGGGCGAGACGGACAGGGGTCCGGAGGACGCACAGATACGCAGTATTTT
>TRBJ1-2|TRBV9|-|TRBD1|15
CASSVGQGARVGYTF
TGTGCCAGCAGCGTAGGACAGGGGGCCAGGGTCGGCTACACCTTC
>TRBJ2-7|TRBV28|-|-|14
CASIKSAGGYEQYF
TGTGCCAGCATCAAAAGCGCCGGAGGGTACGAGCAGTACTTC
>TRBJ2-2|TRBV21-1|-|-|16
CASSKDLAGDTGELFF
TGTGCCAGCAGCAAAGATCTAGCGGGAGACACCGGGGAGCTGTTTTTT
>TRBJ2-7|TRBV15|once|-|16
CATSRDYTGANHEQYF
TGTGCCACCAGCAGAGACTACACCGGGGCCAACCACGAGCAGTACTTC
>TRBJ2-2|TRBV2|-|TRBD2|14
CASSVTSGSGELFF
TGTGCCAGCAGTGTAACTAGCGGGAGCGGGGAGCTGTTTTTT
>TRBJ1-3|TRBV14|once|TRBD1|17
CASSQRTGISSGNTIYF
TGTGCCAGCAGCCAACGGACAGGGATAAGCTCTGGAAACACCATATATTTT
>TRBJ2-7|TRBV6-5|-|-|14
CASSYLEGYGEQYF
TGTGCCAGCAGTTACCTGGAGGGGTACGGCGAGCAGTACTTC
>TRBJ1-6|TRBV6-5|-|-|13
CASSYVGNSPLHF
TGTGCCAGCAGTTACGTAGGGAATTCACCCCTCCACTTT
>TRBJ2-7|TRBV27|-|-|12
CASSLYLYEQYF
TGTGCCAGCAGTTTATACCTCTACGAGCAGTACTTC
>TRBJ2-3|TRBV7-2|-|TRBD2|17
CASSLAPGTSDADTQYF
TGTGCCAGCAGCTTAGCACCAGGGACTAGCGACGCAGATACGCAGTATTTT
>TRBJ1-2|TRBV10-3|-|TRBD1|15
CAISGATGGWGGYTF
TGTGCCATCAGTGGCGCGACAGGGGGCTGGGGTGGCTACACCTTC
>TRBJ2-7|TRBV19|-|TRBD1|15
CASSIKTGGPNEQYF
TGTGCCAGTAGTATCAAGACAGGGGGCCCAAACGAGCAGTACTTC
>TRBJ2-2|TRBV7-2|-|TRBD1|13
CATGQGRTGELFF
TGTGCCACAGGACAGGGTCGTACCGGGGAGCTGTTTTTT
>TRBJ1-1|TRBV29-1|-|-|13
CSASGGLETEAFF
TGCAGCGCCTCTGGGGGTTTGGAGACTGAAGCTTTCTTT
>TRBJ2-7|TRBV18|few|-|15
CASSAGTGSSYEQYF
TGTGCCAGCTCCGCCGGGACGGGGAGCTCCTACGAGCAGTACTTC
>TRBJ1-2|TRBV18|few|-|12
CASSPPKGGYTF
TGTGCCAGCTCACCTCCTAAGGGAGGCTACACCTTC
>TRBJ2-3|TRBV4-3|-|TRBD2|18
CASSQISGGVSSTDTQYF
TGCGCCAGCAGCCAAATTAGCGGGGGGGTCTCTAGCACAGATACGCAGTATTTT
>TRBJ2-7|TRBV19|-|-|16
CASRKSGTGSSYEQYF
TGTGCCAGTAGAAAATCCGGGACGGGAAGCTCCTACGAGCAGTACTTC
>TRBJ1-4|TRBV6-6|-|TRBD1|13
CASRPGQREKLFF
TGTGCCAGTCGTCCGGGACAGCGAGAAAAACTGTTTTTT
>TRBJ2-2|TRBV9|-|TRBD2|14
CASSAGLDTGELFF
TGTGCCAGCAGCGCCGGACTAGACACCGGGGAGCTGTTTTTT
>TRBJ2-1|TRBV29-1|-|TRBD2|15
CSANLAGDTNNEQFF
TGCAGCGCCAATCTAGCGGGGGACACAAACAATGAGCAGTTCTTC
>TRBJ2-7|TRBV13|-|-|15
CASSLGGKSSYEQYF
TGTGCCAGCAGCTTAGGCGGGAAAAGCTCCTACGAGCAGTACTTC
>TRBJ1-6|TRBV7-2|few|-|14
CASSLALPGAPLHF
TGTGCCAGCAGCTTAGCGCTACCAGGGGCACCCCTCCACTTT
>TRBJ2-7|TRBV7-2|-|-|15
CASSISIWDLYEQYF
TGTGCCAGCAGCATCAGCATATGGGACTTATACGAGCAGTACTTC
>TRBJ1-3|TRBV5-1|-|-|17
CASSLGGAVTSGNTIYF
TGCGCCAGCAGCTTGGGAGGGGCAGTAACCTCTGGAAACACCATATATTTT
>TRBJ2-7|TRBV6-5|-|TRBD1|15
CASSYSTGVTYEQYF
TGTGCCAGCAGTTACTCGACAGGGGTCACCTACGAGCAGTACTTC
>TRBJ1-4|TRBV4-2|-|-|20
CASSQERTARGTATNEKLFF
TGTGCCAGCAGCCAAGAACGAACCGCCAGGGGAACCGCAACTAATGAAAAACTGTTTTTT
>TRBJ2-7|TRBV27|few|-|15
CASSADPGLTYEQYF
TGTGCCAGCAGTGCTGATCCGGGACTGACCTACGAGCAGTACTTC
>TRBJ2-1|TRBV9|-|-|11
CASSDAGAQFF
TGTGCCAGCAGTGACGCCGGGGCTCAGTTCTTC
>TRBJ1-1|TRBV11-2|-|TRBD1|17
CASSAGSRQGLGTEAFF
TGTGCCAGCAGCGCGGGCAGCCGACAGGGGTTAGGCACTGAAGCTTTCTTT
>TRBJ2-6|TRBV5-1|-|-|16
CASSIGGLSGANVLTF
TGCGCCAGCAGTATTGGGGGCCTCTCTGGGGCCAACGTCCTGACTTTC
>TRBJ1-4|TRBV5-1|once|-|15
CASSLGEQRNEKLFF
TGCGCCAGCAGCTTGGGAGAGCAGCGTAATGAAAAACTGTTTTTT